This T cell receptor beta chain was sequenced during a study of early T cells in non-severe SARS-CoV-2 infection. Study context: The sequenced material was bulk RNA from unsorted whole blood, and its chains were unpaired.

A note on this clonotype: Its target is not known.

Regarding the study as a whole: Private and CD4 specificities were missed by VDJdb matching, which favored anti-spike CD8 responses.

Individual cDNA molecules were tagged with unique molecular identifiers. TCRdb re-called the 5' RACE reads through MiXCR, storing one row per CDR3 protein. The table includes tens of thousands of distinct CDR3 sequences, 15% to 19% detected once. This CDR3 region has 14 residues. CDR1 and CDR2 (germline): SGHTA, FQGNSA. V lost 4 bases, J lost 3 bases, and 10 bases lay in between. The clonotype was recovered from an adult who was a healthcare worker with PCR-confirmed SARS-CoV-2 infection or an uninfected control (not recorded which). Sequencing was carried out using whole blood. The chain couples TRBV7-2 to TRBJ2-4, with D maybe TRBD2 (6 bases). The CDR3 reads CASSSVADKNIQYF. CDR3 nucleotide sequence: TGTGCCAGCAGCTCCGTAGCGGACAAAAACATTCAGTACTTC.